This passage covers 2 T cell receptor beta chains from one sample sequenced in a study of post-analysis software for immune sequencing data. Study-wide results and limits: Higher frequency in patients than in controls was seen for roughly five TRBV segments, with TRBV5-6, TRBV5-1 and TRBV20-1 among them.

The TCR beta cDNA libraries contained unique molecular identifiers. TCRdb independently ran MiXCR on the PCR reads; one entry per CDR3 protein. The sample consists of around 260,000 distinct CDR3 sequences, just over 35% of them appearing once. No antigen is known for these receptors. The material sequenced was blood. The receptors come from a girl between 10 and 17 years old with multiple sclerosis.

This clonotype has just a few counts. This chain joins TRBV20-1 and TRBJ1-1, with D possibly TRBD1 on 6 matching bases. Trimming removed 0 bases from V and 5 bases from J, with 13 bases in between. The germline CDR1 and CDR2 sequences are DFQATT and SNEGSKA (reference sequence). This CDR3 is built from 14 residues. The DNA for the CDR3 is TGCAGTGCTAGAGAGCGGGGGAGGGGGACTGAAGCTTTCTTT. Its protein product is CSARERGRGTEAFF.

At least ten counts were recorded for this clonotype. The chain combines TRBV10-3 with TRBJ2-4; possibly TRBD2 for D (5 bases). CDR3 length: 15 residues. Deletions cut 2 bases from V and 9 bases from J, with 17 bases between. Germline lookup yields CDR1 ENHRY and CDR2 SYGVKD. DNA for the CDR3: TGTGCCATCAGTGAGGGCATGCCGGGATCCCGCATTCAGTACTTC. Translating it yields CAISEGMPGSRIQYF.